These 26 T cell receptor beta chains were sequenced from one sample in a study of blood T cell repertoires in COVID-19. Method: immunoSEQ multiplex PCR; TCRdb's copy keeps in-frame clones and lacks some. Of 65,000 to 85,000 clones in the sample, 80% to 90% are singletons; the top ten hold 5.3%. The sequenced sample consisted of peripheral blood. Every receptor here comes from a man aged 50 or older with active COVID-19.

The chain combines TRBV10-3 with TRBJ1-1; D is uncertain. V was trimmed by 4 bases and J by 1 base, leaving 10 bases between them. The CDR3 is 14 residues long. The germline V gene encodes CDR1 ENHRY and CDR2 SYGVKD. The CDR3 region is CAISAATGNTEAFF. CDR3 bases: TGTGCCATCAGTGCAGCTACGGGGAACACTGAAGCTTTCTTT.

V is TRBV29-1 and J is TRBJ2-5; 14 bases are a match to TRBD2. Germline loops: CDR1 SQVTM, CDR2 ANQGSEA. The CDR3 sequence is 14 residues long. J lost 4 bases, V lost 8 bases, and 6 bases had no gene match. CDR3: CSLLTSGGGETQYF. CDR3 DNA sequence: TGCAGCCTTCTGACTAGCGGGGGGGGAGAGACCCAGTACTTC.

This clone has a single count. The chain links TRBV7-9 to TRBJ2-3; no firm D call. The CDR3 has 14 amino acids. From germline, CDR1 is SEHNR and CDR2 FQNEAQ (reference sequence). Trimming cost V 2 bases and J 0 bases, with 6 bases left between them. CDR3 coding DNA: TGTGCCAGCAGCTTAAGTACTAGCACAGATACGCAGTATTTT. Translated, it gives CASSLSTSTDTQYF.

The chain links TRBV5-1 to TRBJ1-5; tentative D call: TRBD1 (5 bases). Trimming pared 6 bases from V and 1 base from J, leaving 17 bases between. There are 16 residues in the CDR3. Germline loops: CDR1 SGHRS, CDR2 YFSETQ. The CDR3 DNA sequence: TGCGCCAGCACCTCCGGGGGAGGGCGCAGCAATCAGCCCCAGCATTTT. Its protein is CASTSGGGRSNQPQHF.

The V and J genes are TRBV28 and TRBJ2-1; TRBD2 aligns across 15 bases. The V segment lost 7 bases and the J segment 9 bases; nucleotides outside the gene matches: 4. This CDR3 has 14 residues. CDR1 and CDR2 from the germline V gene are MDHEN and SYDVKM. The DNA of the CDR3 is TGTGCCAGCAAGTGGGGACTAGCGGGAGGTGAGCAGTTCTTC. Amino acid sequence: CASKWGLAGGEQFF.

J is TRBJ2-1 and V is TRBV5-4, with TRBD2 as a possible D gene (5 bases). V lost 0 bases to trimming and J lost 3 bases, with 10 bases between them. Germline loops: CDR1 SGHNT, CDR2 YYREEE (reference sequence). The CDR3 has 15 amino acids. The chain's CDR3 is CASSLASGGYNEQFF. The CDR3 bases are TGTGCCAGCAGCTTGGCGAGCGGAGGCTACAATGAGCAGTTCTTC. Full variable domain (missing parts from reference TRBV5-4 and TRBJ2-1): ETGVTQSPTHLIKTRGQQVTLRCSSQSGHNTVSWYQQALGQGPQFIFQYYREEENGRGNFPPRFSGLQFPNYSSELNVNALELDDSALYLCASSLASGGYNEQFFGPGTRLTVL.

J is TRBJ2-5 and V is TRBV7-2; 8 nucleotides align to TRBD2. V lost 3 bases and J lost 8; bases outside the gene matches: 11. Germline CDR1 reads SGHTA; CDR2 reads FQGNSA. This CDR3 spans 15 amino acids. CDR3 sequence: CASSFGRSSGSTQYF. In DNA form, the CDR3 reads TGTGCCAGCAGCTTCGGCCGGTCCAGCGGGAGTACCCAGTACTTC.

The chain joins TRBV2 to TRBJ2-4, with D maybe TRBD1 (5 bases). V was clipped by 7 bases and J by 6 bases, with 13 bases between them. Germline loops: CDR1 SNHLY, CDR2 FYNNEI. The CDR3 extends over 13 amino acids. CDR3 coding DNA: TGTGCCAGCACCCGTGGGGCAGGAAACATTCAGTACTTC. Protein: CASTRGAGNIQYF.

J is TRBJ2-3 and V is TRBV7-9; the D gene is possibly TRBD2 (5 bases). Per germline, CDR1 SEHNR and CDR2 FQNEAQ (reference sequence). V lost 1 base to trimming and J lost 11 bases, with 13 bases between them. This CDR3 has 13 amino acids. The CDR3 DNA follows: TGTGCCAGCAGCTTAGAGGCGGACTCGGTGCAGTATTTT. Translation: CASSLEADSVQYF. Full variable domain (outside the CDR3, taken from reference TRBV7-9 and TRBJ2-3): DTGVSQNPRHKITKRGQNVTFRCDPISEHNRLYWYRQTLGQGPEFLTYFQNEAQLEKSRLLSDRFSAERPKGSFSTLEIQRTEQGDSAMYLCASSLEADSVQYFGPGTRLTVL.

This clone has a single count. The chain couples TRBV6-5 to TRBJ2-3; D might be TRBD2 (5 bases). With 6 bases removed from V and 0 bases from J, the gap between germline ends came to 13 bases. The CDR3 spans 15 residues. CDR1 is MNHEY and CDR2 is SVGAGI in the germline V gene. The DNA for the CDR3 is TGTGCCAGCAGGTTTTTAGCGAAGAGCACAGATACGCAGTATTTT. Protein: CASRFLAKSTDTQYF.

The rearrangement links TRBV28 to TRBJ2-3; possible D gene TRBD2, 6 bases. From germline, CDR1 is MDHEN and CDR2 SYDVKM. The length of the CDR3 is 14 residues. V lost 8 bases to trimming and J lost 1 base, with 13 bases between them. The CDR3 DNA follows: TGTGCCAGCGGAGATTGGAGGGGCACAGATACGCAGTATTTT. This translates into CASGDWRGTDTQYF.

The V and J genes are TRBV28 and TRBJ1-1, with 7 nucleotides matching TRBD1. Germline V lookup: CDR1 MDHEN, CDR2 SYDVKM. The CDR3 has 16 amino acids. J gave up 5 bases and V 4 bases, and 13 bases lay outside the gene matches. The CDR3 region has the DNA TGTGCCAGCAGTTGGATGTGGGACAGCTCCCCAACTGAAGCTTTCTTT. Protein product: CASSWMWDSSPTEAFF.

The V call is TRBV5-4, the J call TRBJ1-4, with D possibly being TRBD1 (6 bases). The CDR3 runs 15 residues. The V gene lost 4 bases and the J gene lost 6 bases, with 16 bases spanning the gap. Germline values: CDR1 SGHNT, CDR2 YYREEE (reference sequence). The DNA of the CDR3 is TGTGCCAGCAGCCCCGGGGGGGCCGGGGATGAAAAACTGTTTTTT. Its translation is CASSPGGAGDEKLFF.

This clone has just a few counts. The same CDR3 arises from other DNA sequences in this sample as well. The chain employs TRBV9 and TRBJ2-7, with TRBD1 identical over 7 bases. Germline loops: CDR1 SGDLS, CDR2 YYNGEE. The junction had 3 bases not matched to a gene; V was cut back by 3 bases and J by 0 bases. This CDR3 is 14 amino acids long. The CDR3 spells CASSGRDSSYEQYF. In DNA form, the CDR3 reads TGTGCCAGCAGCGGCCGGGACAGCTCCTACGAGCAGTACTTC. The whole variable domain, filled in from reference TRBV9 and TRBJ2-7, reads DSGVTQTPKHLITATGQRVTLRCSPRSGDLSVYWYQQSLDQGLQFLIQYYNGEERAKGNILERFSAQQFPDLHSELNLSSLELGDSALYFCASSGRDSSYEQYFGPGTRLTVT.

The chain carries TRBV5-3 and TRBJ2-6; TRBD2 aligns across 9 bases. TRBV5-3 is marked as an open reading frame, function uncertain. The trim removed 1 base at V and 0 bases at J, leaving 2 bases unmatched. CDR3 size: 17 residues. The CDR3 protein is CARSLSSGGSGANVLTF. Here the CDR3 DNA reads TGTGCCAGAAGCTTGAGTAGCGGGGGCTCTGGGGCCAACGTCCTGACTTTC.

The chain joins TRBV6-2 or TRBV6-3 to TRBJ1-4; 8 nucleotides agree with TRBD1. Germline-derived CDR1 and CDR2 are MNHEY and SVGEGT. The J segment lost 7 bases and the V segment lost 2 bases, leaving 9 bases of the junction unmatched. This CDR3 is 16 amino acids long. CDR3 sequence (DNA): TGTGCCAGCAGTTACGGTGGACAGGGATTAGGTGAAAAACTGTTTTTT. Translated: CASSYGGQGLGEKLFF.

J is TRBJ2-3 and V is TRBV7-2; TRBD1 matches at 10 bases. The length of the CDR3 is 17 residues. Looked up from germline, CDR1 is SGHTA and CDR2 is FQGNSA. V lost 5 bases to trimming and J lost 5 bases; unmatched junction nucleotides: 13. CDR3 region: CASSITTGTGVGDTQYF. The DNA for the CDR3 is TGTGCCAGCAGCATTACGACCGGGACAGGGGTGGGAGATACGCAGTATTTT.

The gene calls are TRBV5-6 and TRBJ2-7; maybe TRBD1 (6 bases). Trimming took 0 bases from V and 6 from J, leaving 22 bases between them. The CDR3 covers 17 residues. Germline-derived CDR1 and CDR2 are SGHDT and YYEEEE. CDR3 DNA sequence: TGTGCCAGCAGCTTGGCCTTCAGGTCAGGGGCGGCGGGCGAGCAGTACTTC. Its translation is CASSLAFRSGAAGEQYF.

The V gene is TRBV2, the J gene TRBJ2-2; no firm D call. Germline CDR1 is SNHLY and CDR2 is FYNNEI. V was shortened by 1 base and J by 5 bases, with 11 bases between the two germline ends. The CDR3 spans 15 residues. CDR3 residues: CASSEVLSRTGELFF. The CDR3 region has the DNA TGTGCCAGCAGTGAAGTCCTTTCGAGAACCGGGGAGCTGTTTTTT.

The genes are TRBV5-8 and TRBJ1-3, with a tentative D call TRBD1 (5 bases). Germline values: CDR1 SGHTS, CDR2 YDEGEE. V dropped 2 bases and J dropped 0 bases, with 9 bases sitting between them. The CDR3 is made up of 15 amino acids. CDR3 amino acids: CASSLATGSGNTIYF. CDR3 nucleotide sequence: TGTGCCAGCAGCTTAGCCACAGGCTCTGGAAACACCATATATTTT.

Regarding this clone: One junction end disagrees with the germline gene, perhaps due to a read error. This chain links TRBV19 with TRBJ2-7; TRBD2 aligns across 8 bases. Germline loops: CDR1 LNHDA, CDR2 SQIVND (reference sequence). The CDR3 runs 12 residues. As DNA, the CDR3 is TGTGCCAGTAAGGATACTAGCGGCAGATTTGACTTC. It translates to CASKDTSGRFDF.

V usage is TRBV3-1 (or the pseudogene TRBV3-2) and J usage is TRBJ2-7; the match to TRBD2 covers 7 bases. The CDR3 consists of 15 residues. CDR1 is LGHDT, CDR2 YNNKEL, per germline (reference sequence). J was trimmed by 3 bases and V by 0 bases; bases with no gene match: 5. CDR3 in DNA: TGTGCCAGCAGCCAAGAACGCGCGGGGGTCTACGAGCAGTACTTC. Its translation is CASSQERAGVYEQYF.

This clone was counted ten times or more. The J gene is TRBJ2-3, the V gene TRBV9; 9 nucleotides agree with TRBD2. The V and J ends lost 4 bases and 5 bases, in that order; junction bases with no gene match: 5. The V gene's germline CDR1 is SGDLS and CDR2 YYNGEE. The CDR3 is 14 amino acids. CDR3 bases: TGTGCCAGCAGCCCAAGCGGGGGGATAGATACGCAGTATTTT. It encodes CASSPSGGIDTQYF.

This chain joins TRBV14 and TRBJ2-1, with a possible D match to TRBD2 (5 bases). The germline CDR1 and CDR2 sequences are SGHDN and FVKESK. V was shortened by 0 bases and J by 7 bases, with 16 bases between the two germline ends. The CDR3 extends over 16 amino acids. CDR3 loop: CASSQDRGSMWNEQFF. CDR3 bases: TGTGCCAGCAGCCAAGATCGAGGGTCCATGTGGAATGAGCAGTTCTTC.

The chain recombines TRBV25-1 with TRBJ1-4; 9 nucleotides agree with TRBD1. The CDR3 is 17 residues long. The germline V gene encodes CDR1 MGHDK and CDR2 SYGVNS. Trimming removed 2 bases from V and 3 bases from J; junction bases left unmatched: 7. The CDR3 is CASSEGGQGLANEKLFF. The CDR3 region has the DNA TGTGCCAGCAGTGAAGGGGGACAGGGTCTCGCTAATGAAAAACTGTTTTTT.

The chain links TRBV6-5 to TRBJ1-4, with 9 bases lining up with TRBD1. V lost 9 bases to trimming and J lost 7 bases; unmatched junction nucleotides: 6. CDR3 length equals 13 residues. The germline V gene encodes CDR1 MNHEY and CDR2 SVGAGI. The CDR3 DNA sequence: TGTGCCAGTAACAGGGGGCGAGGTGAAAAACTGTTTTTT. This translates into CASNRGRGEKLFF.